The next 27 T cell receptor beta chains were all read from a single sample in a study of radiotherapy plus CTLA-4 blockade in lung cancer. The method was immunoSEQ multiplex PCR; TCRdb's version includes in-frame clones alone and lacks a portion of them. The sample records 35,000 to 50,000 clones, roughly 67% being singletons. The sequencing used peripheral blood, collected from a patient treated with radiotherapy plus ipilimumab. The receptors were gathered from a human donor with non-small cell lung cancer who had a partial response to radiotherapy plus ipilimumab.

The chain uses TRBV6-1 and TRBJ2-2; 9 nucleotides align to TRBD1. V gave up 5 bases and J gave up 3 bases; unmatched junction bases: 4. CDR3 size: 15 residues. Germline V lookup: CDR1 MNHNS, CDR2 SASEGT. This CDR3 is CASSWGQGDTGELFF. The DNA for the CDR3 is TGTGCCAGCAGTTGGGGACAGGGTGACACCGGGGAGCTGTTTTTT.

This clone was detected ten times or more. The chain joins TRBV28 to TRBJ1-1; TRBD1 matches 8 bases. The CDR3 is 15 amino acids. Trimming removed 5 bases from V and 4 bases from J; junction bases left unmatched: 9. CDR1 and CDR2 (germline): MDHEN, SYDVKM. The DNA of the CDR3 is TGTGCCAGCAGTCCAGGGGGCGGCGTGGGCACTGAAGCTTTCTTT. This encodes CASSPGGGVGTEAFF.

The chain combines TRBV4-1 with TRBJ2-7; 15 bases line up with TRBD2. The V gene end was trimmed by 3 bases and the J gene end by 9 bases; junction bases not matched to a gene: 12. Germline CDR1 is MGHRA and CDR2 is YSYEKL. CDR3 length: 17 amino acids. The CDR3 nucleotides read TGCGCCAGCAGCCAGCCCCTCGGGGGACTAGCGGGAGGCAGGCAGTACTTC. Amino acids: CASSQPLGGLAGGRQYF.

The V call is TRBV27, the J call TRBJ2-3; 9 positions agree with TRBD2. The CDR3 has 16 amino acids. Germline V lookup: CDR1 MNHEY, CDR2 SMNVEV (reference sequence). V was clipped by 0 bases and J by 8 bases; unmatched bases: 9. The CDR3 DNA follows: TGTGCCAGCAGTTTATCTGGGCTAGCGGGAAGAGGTACGCAGTATTTT. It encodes CASSLSGLAGRGTQYF.

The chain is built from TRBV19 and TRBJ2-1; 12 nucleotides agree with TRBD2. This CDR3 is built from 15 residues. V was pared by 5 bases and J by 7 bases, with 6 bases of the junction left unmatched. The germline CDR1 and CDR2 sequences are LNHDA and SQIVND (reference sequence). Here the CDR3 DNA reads TGTGCCAGTAGTGAACTAGCGGGAGGCGAAAATGAGCAGTTCTTC. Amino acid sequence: CASSELAGGENEQFF. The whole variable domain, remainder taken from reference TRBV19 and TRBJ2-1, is DGGITQSPKYLFRKEGQNVTLSCEQNLNHDAMYWYRQDPGQGLRLIYYSQIVNDFQKGDIAEGYSVSREKKESFPLTVTSAQKNPTAFYLCASSELAGGENEQFFGPGTRLTVL.

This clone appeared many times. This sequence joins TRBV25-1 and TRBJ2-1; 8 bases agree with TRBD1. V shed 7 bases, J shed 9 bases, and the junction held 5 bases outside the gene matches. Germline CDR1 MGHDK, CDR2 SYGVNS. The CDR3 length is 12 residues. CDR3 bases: TGTGCCAGCAATACAGGGGGGAGTGAGCAGTTCTTC. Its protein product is CASNTGGSEQFF.

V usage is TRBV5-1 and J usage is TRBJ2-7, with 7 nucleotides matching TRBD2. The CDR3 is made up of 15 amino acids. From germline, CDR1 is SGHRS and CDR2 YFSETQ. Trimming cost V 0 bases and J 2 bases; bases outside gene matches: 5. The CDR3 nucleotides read TGCGCCAGCAGCTTGGAGACGGGGGGACCCTACGAGCAGTACTTC. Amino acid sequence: CASSLETGGPYEQYF.

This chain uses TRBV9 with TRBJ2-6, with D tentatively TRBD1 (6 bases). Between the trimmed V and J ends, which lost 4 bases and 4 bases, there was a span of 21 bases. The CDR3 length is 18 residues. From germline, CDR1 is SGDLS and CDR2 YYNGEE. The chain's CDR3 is CASSREGVLITGANVLTF. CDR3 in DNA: TGTGCCAGCAGCAGAGAGGGGGTTTTGATCACCGGGGCCAACGTCCTGACTTTC. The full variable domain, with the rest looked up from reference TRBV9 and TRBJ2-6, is DSGVTQTPKHLITATGQRVTLRCSPRSGDLSVYWYQQSLDQGLQFLIQYYNGEERAKGNILERFSAQQFPDLHSELNLSSLELGDSALYFCASSREGVLITGANVLTFGAGSRLTVL.

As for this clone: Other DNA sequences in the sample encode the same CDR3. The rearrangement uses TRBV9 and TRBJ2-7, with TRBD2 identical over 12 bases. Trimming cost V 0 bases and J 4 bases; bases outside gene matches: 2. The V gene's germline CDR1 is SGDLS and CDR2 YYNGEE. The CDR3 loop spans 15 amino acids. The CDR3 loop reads CASSVAGTSGYEQYF. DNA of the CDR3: TGTGCCAGCAGCGTAGCCGGGACTAGCGGGTACGAGCAGTACTTC.

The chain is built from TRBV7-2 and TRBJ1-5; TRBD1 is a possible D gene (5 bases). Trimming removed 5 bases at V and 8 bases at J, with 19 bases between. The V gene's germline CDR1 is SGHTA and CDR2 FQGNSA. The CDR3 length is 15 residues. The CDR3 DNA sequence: TGTGCCAGCAGCGCCCAGCCAGGGCCAGGAGAGCCCCAGCATTTT. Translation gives CASSAQPGPGEPQHF.

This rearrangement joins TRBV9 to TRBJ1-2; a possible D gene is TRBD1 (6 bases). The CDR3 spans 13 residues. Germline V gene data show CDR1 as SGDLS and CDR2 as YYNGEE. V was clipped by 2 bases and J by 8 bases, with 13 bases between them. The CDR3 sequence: CASSVDSQRGYTF. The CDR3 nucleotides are TGTGCCAGCAGCGTGGACAGTCAAAGAGGCTACACCTTC. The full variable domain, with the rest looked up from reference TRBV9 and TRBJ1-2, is DSGVTQTPKHLITATGQRVTLRCSPRSGDLSVYWYQQSLDQGLQFLIQYYNGEERAKGNILERFSAQQFPDLHSELNLSSLELGDSALYFCASSVDSQRGYTFGSGTRLTVV.

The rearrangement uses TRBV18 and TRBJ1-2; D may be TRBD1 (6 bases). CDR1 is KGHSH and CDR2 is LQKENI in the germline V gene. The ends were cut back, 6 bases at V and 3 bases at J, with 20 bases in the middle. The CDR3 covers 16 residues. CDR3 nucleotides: TGTGCCAGCTCCCCAAATCCGGCGGGGGGCGACTATGGCTACACCTTC. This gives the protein CASSPNPAGGDYGYTF. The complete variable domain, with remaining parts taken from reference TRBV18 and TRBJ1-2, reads NAGVMQNPRHLVRRRGQEARLRCSPMKGHSHVYWYRQLPEEGLKFMVYLQKENIIDESGMPKERFSAEFPKEGPSILRIQQVVRGDSAAYFCASSPNPAGGDYGYTFGSGTRLTVV.

CDR3 region: CAWSANPRNYGYTF. The CDR3 DNA is TGTGCCTGGAGTGCAAATCCCAGAAACTATGGCTACACCTTC. J is TRBJ1-2 and V is TRBV30; D is unresolved. CDR3 length: 14 residues. Germline lookup yields CDR1 GTSNPN and CDR2 SVGIG (reference sequence). V lost 1 base and J 2 bases, leaving 11 bases between the germline ends. The full variable domain, with the rest looked up from reference TRBV30 and TRBJ1-2, is SQTIHQWPATLVQPVGSPLSLECTVEGTSNPNLYWYRQAAGRGLQLLFYSVGIGQISSEVPQNLSASRPQDRQFILSSKKLLLSDSGFYLCAWSANPRNYGYTFGSGTRLTVV.

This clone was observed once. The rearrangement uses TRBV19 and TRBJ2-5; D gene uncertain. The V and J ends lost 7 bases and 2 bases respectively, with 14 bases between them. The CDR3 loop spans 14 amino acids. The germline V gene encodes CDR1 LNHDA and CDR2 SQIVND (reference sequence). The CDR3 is CASKAPAGQETQYF. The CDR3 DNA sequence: TGTGCCAGTAAAGCCCCGGCAGGACAAGAGACCCAGTACTTC.

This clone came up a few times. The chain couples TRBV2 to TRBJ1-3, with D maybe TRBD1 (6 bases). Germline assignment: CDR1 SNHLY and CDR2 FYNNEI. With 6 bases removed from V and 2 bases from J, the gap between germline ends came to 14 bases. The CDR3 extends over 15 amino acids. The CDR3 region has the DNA TGTGCCAGCAGGTTCACAGGGCTACCTGGAAACACCATATATTTT. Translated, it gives CASRFTGLPGNTIYF.

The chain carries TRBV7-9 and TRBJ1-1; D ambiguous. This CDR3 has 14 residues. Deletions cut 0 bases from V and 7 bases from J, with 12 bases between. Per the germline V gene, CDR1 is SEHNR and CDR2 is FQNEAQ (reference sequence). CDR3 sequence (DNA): TGTGCCAGCAGCTTAGCGCTGGGAGGCTATGAAGCTTTCTTT. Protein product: CASSLALGGYEAFF.

CDR3 protein: CASRGQGSKYEQYF. DNA for the CDR3: TGTGCCAGCAGGGGACAGGGGTCAAAATACGAGCAGTACTTC. The V gene is TRBV6-1, the J gene TRBJ2-7, with 10 positions matching TRBD1. The V gene end was trimmed by 6 bases and the J gene end by 4 bases; junction bases not matched to a gene: 6. Looked up from germline, CDR1 is MNHNS and CDR2 is SASEGT. The CDR3 runs to 14 residues.

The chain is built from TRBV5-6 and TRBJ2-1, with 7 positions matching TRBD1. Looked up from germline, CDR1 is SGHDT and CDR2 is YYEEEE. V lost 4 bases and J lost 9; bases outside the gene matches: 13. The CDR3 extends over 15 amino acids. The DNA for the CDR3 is TGTGCCAGCAGCCCCGTGGGCACAGGGGTTATTGAGCAGTTCTTC. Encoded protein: CASSPVGTGVIEQFF.

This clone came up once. The DNA of the CDR3 is TGTGCCAGCAGCCAAGTTCAGTCCGGGACTTTGTACAATGAGCAGTTCTTC. This gives the protein CASSQVQSGTLYNEQFF. This rearrangement joins TRBV4-2 to TRBJ2-1; TRBD2 is a possible D gene (6 bases). Germline CDR1 and CDR2: LGHNA and YNFKEQ. The V end lost 1 base, the J end lost 4 bases, and 17 bases lay between the germline ends. This CDR3 region has 17 residues.

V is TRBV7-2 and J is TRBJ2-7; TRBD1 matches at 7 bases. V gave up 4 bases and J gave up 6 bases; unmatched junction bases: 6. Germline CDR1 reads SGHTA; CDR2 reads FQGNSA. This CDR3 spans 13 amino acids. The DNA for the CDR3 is TGTGCCAGCAGCTATTCGACAGGGCTCGAGCAGTACTTC. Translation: CASSYSTGLEQYF. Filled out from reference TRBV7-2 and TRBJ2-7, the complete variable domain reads GAGVSQSPSNKVTEKGKDVELRCDPISGHTALYWYRQSLGQGLEFLIYFQGNSAPDKSGLPSDRFSAERTGGSVSTLTIQRTQQEDSAVYLCASSYSTGLEQYFGPGTRLTVT.

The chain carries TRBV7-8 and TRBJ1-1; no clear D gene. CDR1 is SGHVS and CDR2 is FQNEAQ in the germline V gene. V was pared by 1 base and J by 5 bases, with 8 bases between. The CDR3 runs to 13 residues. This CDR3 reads CASSLGAGTEAFF. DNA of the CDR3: TGTGCCAGCAGCTTAGGGGCGGGGACTGAAGCTTTCTTT.

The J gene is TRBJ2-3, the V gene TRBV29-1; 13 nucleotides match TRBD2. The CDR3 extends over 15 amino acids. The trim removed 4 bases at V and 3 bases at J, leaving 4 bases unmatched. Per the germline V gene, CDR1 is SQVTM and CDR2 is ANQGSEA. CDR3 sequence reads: CSVVLAGGPTDTQYF. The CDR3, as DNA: TGCAGCGTTGTACTAGCGGGGGGGCCTACAGATACGCAGTATTTT.

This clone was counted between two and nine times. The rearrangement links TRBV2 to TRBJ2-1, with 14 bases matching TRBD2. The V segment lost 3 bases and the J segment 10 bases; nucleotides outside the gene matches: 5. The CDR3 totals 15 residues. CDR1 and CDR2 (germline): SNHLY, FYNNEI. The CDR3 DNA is TGTGCCAGCAGTGACGGGACTAGCGGGGGATCGGAGCAGTTCTTC. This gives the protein CASSDGTSGGSEQFF. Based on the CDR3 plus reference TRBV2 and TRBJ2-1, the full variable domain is EPEVTQTPSHQVTQMGQEVILRCVPISNHLYFYWYRQILGQKVEFLVSFYNNEISEKSEIFDDQFSVERPDGSNFTLKIRSTKLEDSAMYFCASSDGTSGGSEQFFGPGTRLTVL.

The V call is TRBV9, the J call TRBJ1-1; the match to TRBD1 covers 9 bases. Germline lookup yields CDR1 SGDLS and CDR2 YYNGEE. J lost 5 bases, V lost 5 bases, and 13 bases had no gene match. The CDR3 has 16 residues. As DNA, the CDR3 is TGTGCCAGCAGTTTGCACGACAGGGGGAGTCGAACTGAAGCTTTCTTT. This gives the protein CASSLHDRGSRTEAFF.

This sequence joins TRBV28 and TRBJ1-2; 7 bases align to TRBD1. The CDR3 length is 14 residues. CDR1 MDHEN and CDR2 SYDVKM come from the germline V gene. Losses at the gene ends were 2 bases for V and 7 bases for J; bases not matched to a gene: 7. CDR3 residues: CASSLNHRGGGYTF. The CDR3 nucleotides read TGTGCCAGCAGTTTAAATCACAGGGGAGGTGGCTACACCTTC.

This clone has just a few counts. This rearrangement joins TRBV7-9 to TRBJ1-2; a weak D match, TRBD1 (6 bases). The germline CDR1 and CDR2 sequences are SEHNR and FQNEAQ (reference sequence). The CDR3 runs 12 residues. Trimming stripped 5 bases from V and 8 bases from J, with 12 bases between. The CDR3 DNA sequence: TGTGCCAGCAGCCCCAGGACAGACGGCTACACCTTC. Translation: CASSPRTDGYTF.

The CDR3 is CASSTTGPVVHEQYF. The DNA of the CDR3 is TGTGCCAGCAGTACGACAGGGCCGGTTGTCCACGAGCAGTACTTC. The chain couples TRBV2 to TRBJ2-7; 7 bases fit TRBD1. The CDR3 length is 15 residues. Per germline, CDR1 SNHLY and CDR2 FYNNEI. Trimming at V came to 5 bases and at J to 5 bases, leaving 12 bases not matched to a gene.